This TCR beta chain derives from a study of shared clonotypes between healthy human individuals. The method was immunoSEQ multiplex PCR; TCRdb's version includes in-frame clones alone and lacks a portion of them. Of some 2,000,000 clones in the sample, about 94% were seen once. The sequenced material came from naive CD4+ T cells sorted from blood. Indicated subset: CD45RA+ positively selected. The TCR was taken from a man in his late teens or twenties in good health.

CDR3 DNA sequence: TGTGCCAGCTCACCATACGGGACTCCAAAAATCCCCACTGAAGCTTTCTTT. Protein sequence: CASSPYGTPKIPTEAFF. V gene TRBV18 combines with J gene TRBJ1-1; weak D call: TRBD1 (5 bases). V lost 2 bases to trimming and J lost 4 bases, with 20 bases between them. The CDR3 length is 17 residues. Germline V gene sequence: CDR1 KGHSH, CDR2 LQKENI.